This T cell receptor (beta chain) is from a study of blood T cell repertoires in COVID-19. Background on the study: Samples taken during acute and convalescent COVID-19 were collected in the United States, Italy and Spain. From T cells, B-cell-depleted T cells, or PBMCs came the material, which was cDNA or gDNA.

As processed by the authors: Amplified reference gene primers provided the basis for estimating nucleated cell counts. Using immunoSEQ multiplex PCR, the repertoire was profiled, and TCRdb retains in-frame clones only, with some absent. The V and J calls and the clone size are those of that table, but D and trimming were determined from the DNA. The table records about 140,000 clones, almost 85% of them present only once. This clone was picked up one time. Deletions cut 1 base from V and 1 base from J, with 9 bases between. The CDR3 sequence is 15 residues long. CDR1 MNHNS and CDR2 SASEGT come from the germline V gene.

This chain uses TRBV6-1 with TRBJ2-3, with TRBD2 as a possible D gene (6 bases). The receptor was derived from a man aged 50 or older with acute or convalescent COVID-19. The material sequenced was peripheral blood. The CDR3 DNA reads TGTGCCAGCAGTGAAGTCCGCGGGGGCACAGATACGCAGTATTTT. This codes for CASSEVRGGTDTQYF.